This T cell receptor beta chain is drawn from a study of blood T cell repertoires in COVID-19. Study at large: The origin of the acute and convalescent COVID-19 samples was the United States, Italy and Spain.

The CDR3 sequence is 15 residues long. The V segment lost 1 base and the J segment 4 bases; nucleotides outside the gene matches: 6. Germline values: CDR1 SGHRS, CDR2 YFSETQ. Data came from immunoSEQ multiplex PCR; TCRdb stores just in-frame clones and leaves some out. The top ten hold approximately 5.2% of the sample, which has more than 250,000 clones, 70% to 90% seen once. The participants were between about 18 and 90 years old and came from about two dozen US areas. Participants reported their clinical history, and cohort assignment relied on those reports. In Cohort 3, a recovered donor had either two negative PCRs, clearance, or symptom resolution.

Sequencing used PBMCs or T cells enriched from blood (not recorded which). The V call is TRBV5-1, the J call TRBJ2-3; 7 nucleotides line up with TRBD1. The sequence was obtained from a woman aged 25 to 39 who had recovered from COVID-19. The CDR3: CASSLSTGVPDTQYF. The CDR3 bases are TGCGCCAGCAGCTTGAGCACAGGGGTTCCAGATACGCAGTATTTT. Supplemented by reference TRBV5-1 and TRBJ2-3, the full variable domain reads KAGVTQTPRYLIKTRGQQVTLSCSPISGHRSVSWYQQTPGQGLQFLFEYFSETQRNKGNFPGRFSGRQFSNSRSEMNVSTLELGDSALYLCASSLSTGVPDTQYFGPGTRLTVL.